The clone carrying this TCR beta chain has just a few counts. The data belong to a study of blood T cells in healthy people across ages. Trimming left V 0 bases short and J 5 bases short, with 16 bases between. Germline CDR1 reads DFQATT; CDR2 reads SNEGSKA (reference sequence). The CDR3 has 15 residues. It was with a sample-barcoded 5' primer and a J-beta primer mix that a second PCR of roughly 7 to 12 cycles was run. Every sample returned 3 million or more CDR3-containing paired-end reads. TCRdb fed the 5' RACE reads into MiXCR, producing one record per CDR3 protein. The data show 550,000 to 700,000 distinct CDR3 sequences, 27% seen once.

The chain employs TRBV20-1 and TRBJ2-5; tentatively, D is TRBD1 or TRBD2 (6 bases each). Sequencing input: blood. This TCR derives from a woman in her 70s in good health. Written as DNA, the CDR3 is TGCAGTGCTAGAGATCCGGGGGCGCAGGAGGAGACCCAGTACTTC. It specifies CSARDPGAQEETQYF.